Listed below are T cell receptor beta chains from one sample, sequenced in a study of blood T cell repertoires in COVID-19. TCRdb's copy holds only in-frame clones and misses some; the assay was immunoSEQ multiplex PCR. The sample has under 300,000 clones, around 83% seen once. Sequencing used peripheral blood. Every receptor here comes from a woman aged 40 to 50 who had recovered from COVID-19. Both conserved end residues are part of each CDR3. D genes are given only for firm matches. Only some rows state a clone size, as once, few, many or a class for expanded clones.

few,TRBD1,TRBJ2-2,TRBV4-3,14,TGCGCCAGCAGCCAGGAGACAGGGCCCGGGGAGCTGTTTTTT,CASSQETGPGELFF
-,-,TRBJ2-7,TRBV5-4,15,TGTGCCAGCAGCGCTGGAAGAGCGGAACCCTACGAGCAGTACTTC,CASSAGRAEPYEQYF
once,TRBD1,TRBJ1-2,TRBV6-4,15,TGTGCCAGCAGTGAATGGGGACAGGGCGACTATGGCTACACCTTC,CASSEWGQGDYGYTF
-,TRBD1,TRBJ1-2,TRBV14,14,TGTGCCAGCAGCCAATCCAACACAGGGGAAGGCTACACCTTC,CASSQSNTGEGYTF
-,-,TRBJ2-5,TRBV6-2/TRBV6-3,15,TGTGCCAGCAGTTATAGCGACAACGACCAAGAGACCCAGTACTTC,CASSYSDNDQETQYF
few,-,TRBJ2-2,TRBV3-1/TRBV3-2,16,TGTGCCAGCAGCCAAGGCCAGGGAGGAAACACCGGGGAGCTGTTTTTT,CASSQGQGGNTGELFF
-,-,TRBJ1-2,TRBV12-3/TRBV12-4,13,TGTGCCAGCCGCTCGAGAGCCGGTTATAGCTACACCTTC,CASRSRAGYSYTF
-,-,TRBJ1-3,TRBV9,15,TGTGCCAGCAGCGTAGGCGTCGACTCTGGAAACACCATATATTTT,CASSVGVDSGNTIYF
-,TRBD1,TRBJ2-7,TRBV7-9,14,TGTGCCAGCAGCACGGGACAGGGGTTCTACGAGCAGTACTTC,CASSTGQGFYEQYF
-,-,TRBJ2-1,TRBV14,15,TGTGCCAGCAGCCCCAGAATAGAGGGCTACAATGAGCAGTTCTTC,CASSPRIEGYNEQFF
-,-,TRBJ1-1,TRBV6-2/TRBV6-3,17,TGTGCCAGCAGTTACTTTATGGGTTTATACGGGAGCACTGAAGCTTTCTTT,CASSYFMGLYGSTEAFF
few,-,TRBJ2-7,TRBV3-1/TRBV3-2,11,TGTGCCAGCAGTTCTTTCTACGAGCAGTACTTC,CASSSFYEQYF
-,-,TRBJ2-1,TRBV7-3,15,TGTGCCAGCAGCGAAAGCGTTAACTCCTACAATGAGCAGTTCTTC,CASSESVNSYNEQFF
-,-,TRBJ1-2,TRBV7-2,13,TGTGCCAGCAGTCTCCAGGGCTCGGATGGCTACACCTTC,CASSLQGSDGYTF
-,-,TRBJ1-1,TRBV5-6,13,TGTGCCAGCAGCTTGGTAGTGAACACTGAAGCTTTCTTT,CASSLVVNTEAFF
-,-,TRBJ2-2,TRBV7-2,15,TGTGCCAGCAGCCAAAGGGGCTCGTCCAGCGGGGAGCTGTTTTTT,CASSQRGSSSGELFF
-,TRBD2,TRBJ2-7,TRBV7-2,19,TGTGCCAGCAGCCTTACCGGGACTAGCGGGGGGGACCAATCCTACGAGCAGTACTTC,CASSLTGTSGGDQSYEQYF
-,TRBD2,TRBJ2-1,TRBV19,16,TGTGCCAGTAGTATAGACGGGGGGGCTTCCTACAATGAGCAGTTCTTC,CASSIDGGASYNEQFF
-,-,TRBJ1-4,TRBV4-1,16,TGCGCCAGCAGCCAGGGGCACTCCATTACTAATGAAAAACTGTTTTTT,CASSQGHSITNEKLFF
-,TRBD1,TRBJ1-2,TRBV7-2,15,TGTGCCAGCAGCTTATCATGGGACAGGGACTATGGCTACACCTTC,CASSLSWDRDYGYTF
few,-,TRBJ1-1,TRBV10-2,13,TGCGCCAGCAGTGTTGGGAGGAACACTGAAGCTTTCTTT,CASSVGRNTEAFF
-,TRBD1,TRBJ2-6,TRBV5-1,22,TGCGCCAGCAGATTAAGGCCTTCGGGCATTGACAGGGCCGCTTCTGGGGCCAACGTCCTGACTTTC,CASRLRPSGIDRAASGANVLTF
-,-,TRBJ1-2,TRBV2,13,TGTGCCAGCAGTGAAGGGCAAGTCAGTGGCTACACCTTC,CASSEGQVSGYTF
-,-,TRBJ1-4,TRBV7-2,14,TGTGCCAGCAGCTTATCAGGCCTAAATGAAAAACTGTTTTTT,CASSLSGLNEKLFF
-,-,TRBJ2-1,TRBV19,11,TGTGCCAGTAGTCTTTACAATGAGCAGTTCTTC,CASSLYNEQFF
-,TRBD1,TRBJ2-7,TRBV11-2,16,TGTGCCAGCAGCTGGACCGGGACAGGGGGTGTGGACGAGCAGTACTTC,CASSWTGTGGVDEQYF
many,-,TRBJ2-2,TRBV29-1,16,TGCAGCGTCGGTAGTCTGCGGGGTCAGAACACCGGGGAGCTGTTTTTT,CSVGSLRGQNTGELFF
-,-,TRBJ2-5,TRBV6-1,17,TGTGCCAGCAGTGATAGGAGGGCCGGGACTGGGAGGGAGACCCAGTACTTC,CASSDRRAGTGRETQYF
-,TRBD1,TRBJ1-1,TRBV5-1,18,TGCGCCAGCAGCATTACCGGGACAGGGTCTGGTATGCAATCTGAAGCTTTCTTT,CASSITGTGSGMQSEAFF
-,TRBD1,TRBJ1-1,TRBV3-1/TRBV3-2,15,TGTGCCAGCAGCCAAGGGACAGGGGGGAACACTGAAGCTTTCTTT,CASSQGTGGNTEAFF
-,-,TRBJ2-7,TRBV5-4,15,TGTGCCAGCGGTATACCACAGGGAGACTCCTACGAGCAGTACTTC,CASGIPQGDSYEQYF
few,-,TRBJ2-1,TRBV11-2,14,TGTGCCAGCAGCTTAGACTCTAGGAACAATGAGCAGTTCTTC,CASSLDSRNNEQFF
-,TRBD1,TRBJ2-5,TRBV25-1,16,TGTGCCAGCAGTGACCCCAGAACCGGGACAGGCAAACGCCAGTACTTC,CASSDPRTGTGKRQYF
-,TRBD1,TRBJ1-2,TRBV28,14,TGTGCCAGCAAGCCGCCGGACAGGTTCTATGGCTACACCTTC,CASKPPDRFYGYTF
few,-,TRBJ1-6,TRBV28,12,TGTGCCAGCAGTTTAACGAGAATGACCCTCCACTTT,CASSLTRMTLHF
-,-,TRBJ2-7,TRBV6-1,10,TGTGCCAGCAGAGAAGAGGGGGAGTACTTC,CASREEGEYF
-,TRBD2,TRBJ2-6,TRBV6-1,16,TGTGCCAGCAGTGGGACTAGCGGCTCTGGGGCCAACGTCCTGACTTTC,CASSGTSGSGANVLTF
-,-,TRBJ2-2,TRBV6-5,15,TGTGCCAGCCGTAAGGACAGTCGTTATTCCGGGGAGCTGTTTTTT,CASRKDSRYSGELFF
-,-,TRBJ2-7,TRBV27,13,TGTGCCAGCAGTTTTGGCAGGACCTACGAGCAGTACTTC,CASSFGRTYEQYF
-,TRBD2,TRBJ2-1,TRBV6-2/TRBV6-3,14,TGTGCCAGCAGTAGGCTAGCGGGGAGCGATGAGCAGTTCTTC,CASSRLAGSDEQFF
-,-,TRBJ2-3,TRBV3-1/TRBV3-2,14,TGTGCCAGCAGCCAACTCGGTAGCACAGATACGCAGTATTTT,CASSQLGSTDTQYF
-,-,TRBJ1-3,TRBV11-2,16,TGTGCCAGCAGCTTAACCGGGCCCACAGGAGGAAACACCATATATTTT,CASSLTGPTGGNTIYF
-,-,TRBJ2-7,TRBV11-3,13,TGTGCCAGCAGCCTCGAGCAAACGTACGAGCAGTACTTC,CASSLEQTYEQYF
-,-,TRBJ1-1,TRBV30,17,TGTGCCTGGAGTGCCGCATTGAATCACAGGATACGCACTGAAGCTTTCTTT,CAWSAALNHRIRTEAFF
once,-,TRBJ1-2,TRBV29-1,12,TGCAGCGCACTAAGGGGAGGGGAGGGCTACACCTTC,CSALRGGEGYTF
-,TRBD2,TRBJ2-3,TRBV6-6,16,TGTGCCAGCAGTTTCCCTACGGGGGGTTTCACAGATACGCAGTATTTT,CASSFPTGGFTDTQYF
-,-,TRBJ1-2,TRBV12-3/TRBV12-4,13,TGTGCCAGCAGTTTGGGCCAGGACTATGGCTACACCTTC,CASSLGQDYGYTF
-,TRBD1,TRBJ2-1,TRBV5-1,15,TGCGCCAGCAGCTCCGGGACAGCCTCCTACAATGAGCAGTTCTTC,CASSSGTASYNEQFF
-,TRBD2,TRBJ2-2,TRBV19,14,TGTGCCAGTAAAGGGACTAGCTTTTCCGGGGAGCTGTTTTTT,CASKGTSFSGELFF
-,TRBD2,TRBJ2-7,TRBV28,13,TGTGCCAGCTATAGCGGGGGGATCTACGAGCAGTACTTC,CASYSGGIYEQYF
-,-,TRBJ1-1,TRBV29-1,14,TGCAGCGTTGAAGATCGGGGGGCGGACACTGAAGCTTTCTTT,CSVEDRGADTEAFF
-,-,TRBJ1-4,TRBV7-8,15,TGTGCCAGCAGCTTCCTACCGGGGAGGTTTGAAAAACTGTTTTTT,CASSFLPGRFEKLFF
-,-,TRBJ2-5,TRBV4-3,10,TGCGCCAGCAGCCTAAAGACCCAGTACTTC,CASSLKTQYF
-,-,TRBJ1-6,TRBV6-2/TRBV6-3,13,TGTGCCAGCAGCGATGACAGTCCCTCACCCCTCCACTTT,CASSDDSPSPLHF
-,-,TRBJ1-1,TRBV6-1,15,TGTGCCAGCAGTGACCACTGGGACATCGAGACTGAAGCTTTCTTT,CASSDHWDIETEAFF
-,TRBD1,TRBJ1-2,TRBV5-1,15,TGCGCCAGCAGCCACCGGGACAGAGCTAACTATGGCTACACCTTC,CASSHRDRANYGYTF
-,TRBD1,TRBJ1-6,TRBV18,13,TGTGCCAGCTCACGGGACAGTAATTCACCCCTCCACTTT,CASSRDSNSPLHF
-,TRBD1,TRBJ2-7,TRBV24-1,15,TGTGCCACCAGTGACACCGGGACAGGCCTATACGAGCAGTACTTC,CATSDTGTGLYEQYF
-,TRBD1,TRBJ1-2,TRBV15,15,TGTGCCACCAGCAGGAGGGACAGTTTAAACTATGGCTACACCTTC,CATSRRDSLNYGYTF